This TCR beta chain stems from a study of cytomegalovirus exposure and HLA in healthy donors. Study in general: The 95 to 150 validation repertoires used a platform that matched the one used for the roughly 700 first-cohort repertoires, as a later analysis reported. Study-level points and caveats: Subsequent analysis of the approximately 130 validation repertoires found a tendency for first-cohort TCR clusters to co-occur. Reports indicated that the classifier achieved high specificity and sensitivity in diagnosing cytomegalovirus status.

To note about this clone: The target antigen is unknown.

TCRdb keeps only in-frame clones here, not all; method: immunoSEQ multiplex PCR. The sample yields approximately 300,000 clones, roughly 88% seen once. Sequencing was carried out using PBMCs. The sequence came from a woman between 18 and 29 years old in good health and CMV-seronegative.

The CDR3 sequence is CAWSSIQGAEAFF. CDR3 bases: TGTGCCTGGAGTAGTATCCAGGGCGCTGAAGCTTTCTTT. V usage is TRBV30 and J usage is TRBJ1-1; D might be TRBD1 (5 bases). The CDR3 covers 13 residues. Trimming removed 2 bases from V and 6 bases from J, with 13 bases in between. Germline V gene lookup returns CDR1 GTSNPN and CDR2 SVGIG (reference sequence). Together with reference TRBV30 and TRBJ1-1, the CDR3 gives the full variable domain: SQTIHQWPATLVQPVGSPLSLECTVEGTSNPNLYWYRQAAGRGLQLLFYSVGIGQISSEVPQNLSASRPQDRQFILSSKKLLLSDSGFYLCAWSSIQGAEAFFGQGTRLTVV.